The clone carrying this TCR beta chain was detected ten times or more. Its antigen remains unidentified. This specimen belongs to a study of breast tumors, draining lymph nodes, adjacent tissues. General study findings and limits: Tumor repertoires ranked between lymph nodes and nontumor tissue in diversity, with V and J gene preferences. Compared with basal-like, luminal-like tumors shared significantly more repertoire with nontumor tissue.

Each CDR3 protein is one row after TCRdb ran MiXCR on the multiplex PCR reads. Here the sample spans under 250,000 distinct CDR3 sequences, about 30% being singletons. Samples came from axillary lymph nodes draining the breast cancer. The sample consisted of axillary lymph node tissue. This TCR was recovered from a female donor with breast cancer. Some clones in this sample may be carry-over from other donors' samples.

The CDR3 nucleotides are TGTGCCTGGAGTGATAGAACGGCAGAAGAGACCCAGTACTTC. Protein: CAWSDRTAEETQYF. This chain joins TRBV30 and TRBJ2-5; D unclear. Trimming left V 1 base short and J 3 bases short, with 12 bases between. This CDR3 region has 14 residues. Germline CDR1 is GTSNPN and CDR2 is SVGIG (reference sequence).